These 28 T cell receptor beta chains were sequenced from one sample in a study of blood T cells in healthy people across ages (dated by TCRdb to the mid-2010s). To prepare the library, 5' RACE was applied. Sequencing was performed on an Illumina HiSeq 2500. A second PCR of about 6 to 11 cycles was performed with a sample-barcoded 5' primer and a J-beta primer mix. The public reads were run again by TCRdb, first through fastp at Q25 and then through MiXCR, and only productive beta chains were kept. Rows are combined by CDR3 protein, so each entry shows the most common genes and DNA. The sample yields 550,000 to 750,000 distinct CDR3 sequences; roughly 21% were counted once. The ten largest make up around 3.4% of the sample. Sequencing was performed on blood. These receptors all stem from a man between 65 and 85 years old in good health.

In its sample, this clonotype was seen a few times. The V gene is TRBV24-1, the J gene TRBJ2-1; 9 bases agree with TRBD2. With 8 bases clipped from V and 3 bases from J, the junction kept 4 bases outside the gene matches. CDR3 length equals 14 residues. Germline V gene data show CDR1 as KGHDR and CDR2 as SFDVKD. The CDR3 sequence is CATMAGGNYNEQFF. CDR3 bases: TGTGCCACCATGGCGGGAGGGAACTACAATGAGCAGTTCTTC.

V is TRBV20-1 and J is TRBJ2-5, with 13 bases identical to TRBD2. Germline V gives CDR1 DFQATT, CDR2 SNEGSKA (reference sequence). V lost 5 bases to trimming and J lost 4 bases; unmatched junction nucleotides: 7. This CDR3 contains 15 residues. The CDR3 DNA reads TGCAGTGCTTTCCGACTAGCGGGAGGAGGAGAGACCCAGTACTTC. Protein sequence: CSAFRLAGGGETQYF.

This clonotype was seen only a few times. The V and J genes are TRBV7-6 and TRBJ2-1; 9 nucleotides align to TRBD2. The CDR3 has 15 residues. V shed 5 bases, J shed 5 bases, and the junction held 7 bases outside the gene matches. Germline loops: CDR1 SGHVS, CDR2 FNYEAQ. This chain's CDR3 is CASSPIGLAHNEQFF. Here the CDR3 DNA reads TGTGCCAGCAGCCCGATAGGACTAGCGCACAATGAGCAGTTCTTC.

The rearrangement joins TRBV7-2 to TRBJ2-2, with D maybe TRBD2 (5 bases). The CDR3 consists of 14 residues. In germline, CDR1 is SGHTA, CDR2 FQGNSA. V was pared by 5 bases and J by 0 bases, with 7 bases between. The CDR3 sequence is CASSDYSNTGELFF. The CDR3 bases are TGTGCCAGCAGCGACTACTCGAACACCGGGGAGCTGTTTTTT.

This clonotype was recorded a few times. The V and J genes are TRBV12-3 or TRBV12-4 and TRBJ2-5; TRBD2 matches at 13 bases. After removal of 3 bases from V and 5 bases from J, the junction contained 6 bases not matched to a gene. This CDR3 has 16 residues. The CDR3 here is CASSLRLAGGGETQYF. The CDR3 region has the DNA TGTGCCAGCAGTTTGAGACTAGCGGGAGGCGGGGAGACCCAGTACTTC.

This clonotype was observed a few times. The junction shows a germline mismatch at one end, possibly a read error. The V gene is TRBV28, the J gene TRBJ2-1; D possibly corresponds to TRBD2 (5 bases). This CDR3 is 12 amino acids long. CDR1 is MDHEN and CDR2 is SYDVKM in the germline V gene. The chain's CDR3 is CASNLVGSEQFF. The CDR3 bases are TGTGCCAGCAATTTAGTGGGGAGCGAGCAGTTCTTC.

CDR3: CASSELSGSSYNEQFF. CDR3 sequence (DNA): TGCGCCAGCAGCGAACTTAGCGGGAGCTCCTACAATGAGCAGTTCTTC. The chain carries TRBV5-1 and TRBJ2-1; TRBD2 agrees at 9 bases. Germline CDR1 and CDR2: SGHRS and YFSETQ. J lost 0 bases, V lost 4 bases, and 5 bases had no gene match. The CDR3 extends over 16 amino acids.

The chain's CDR3 is CASSPGTYSSYEQYF. As DNA, the CDR3 is TGTGCCAGCAGCCCAGGGACTTATAGCTCCTACGAGCAGTACTTC. The J gene is TRBJ2-7, the V gene TRBV5-6, with D possibly TRBD2 on 6 matching bases. The CDR3 totals 15 residues. The V gene's germline CDR1 is SGHDT and CDR2 YYEEEE. Trimming took 4 bases from V and 0 from J, leaving 14 bases between them.

Turning to this clonotype: A read error may produce the germline difference seen at one junction end. CDR3 nucleotides: TGTGCCAGCGGGAGGACAGGGAATTCCTACGGGCAGTACTTC. This sequence encodes CASGRTGNSYGQYF. The J gene is TRBJ2-7, the V gene TRBV19; D perhaps matches TRBD1 (8 bases). The V gene's germline CDR1 is LNHDA and CDR2 SQIVND (reference sequence). The CDR3 is made up of 14 amino acids. The full variable domain, its missing parts supplied by reference TRBV19 and TRBJ2-7, is DGGITQSPKYLFRKEGQNVTLSCEQNLNHDAMYWYRQDPGQGLRLIYYSQIVNDFQKGDIAEGYSVSREKKESFPLTVTSAQKNPTAFYLCASGRTGNSYGQYFGPGTRLTVT.

V usage is TRBV7-9 and J usage is TRBJ2-1; D gene ambiguous. CDR1 SEHNR and CDR2 FQNEAQ come from the germline V gene (reference sequence). The V and J ends lost 3 bases and 4 bases respectively, with 7 bases between them. This CDR3 spans 13 amino acids. This chain's CDR3 is CASSFGEYNEQFF. The CDR3 DNA is TGTGCCAGCAGCTTCGGCGAATACAATGAGCAGTTCTTC.

This clonotype was seen a handful of times. The J gene is TRBJ2-1, the V gene TRBV27; TRBD2 matches 8 bases. The CDR3 runs 18 residues. The V and J ends lost 2 bases and 2 bases, in that order; junction bases with no gene match: 11. Germline V gives CDR1 MNHEY, CDR2 SMNVEV (reference sequence). CDR3 coding DNA: TGTGCCAGCAGTTTACGTAGGTCGTCGGGAGGGCCCTACAATGAGCAGTTCTTC. It translates to CASSLRRSSGGPYNEQFF.

This clonotype was seen only a few times. The rearrangement uses TRBV7-9 and TRBJ2-6; 11 nucleotides align to TRBD2. Per the germline V gene, CDR1 is SEHNR and CDR2 is FQNEAQ (reference sequence). The CDR3 sequence is 19 residues long. The V segment lost 0 bases and the J segment 0 bases; nucleotides outside the gene matches: 4. The CDR3 DNA sequence: TGTGCCAGCAGCTTAGCTGGTACTAGCGGGAGCTCTGGGGCCAACGTCCTGACTTTC. Protein product: CASSLAGTSGSSGANVLTF.

This clonotype was detected only a few times. The gene calls are TRBV20-1 and TRBJ1-5; D is perhaps TRBD1 (5 bases). This CDR3 has 15 amino acids. Germline loops: CDR1 DFQATT, CDR2 SNEGSKA (reference sequence). V was clipped by 3 bases and J by 3 bases, with 15 bases between them. The DNA for the CDR3 is TGCAGTGCTAGTGCTGGGGGTGGGTTCAATCAGCCCCAGCATTTT. Its protein is CSASAGGGFNQPQHF.

The chain employs TRBV5-1 and TRBJ2-1; 10 nucleotides align to TRBD1. The germline V gene has CDR1 SGHRS and CDR2 YFSETQ. Losses at the gene ends were 4 bases for V and 8 bases for J; bases not matched to a gene: 6. This CDR3 has 14 amino acids. The CDR3 bases are TGCGCCAGCAGCGACAGGGGGCTTACGGATGAGCAGTTCTTC. Amino acids: CASSDRGLTDEQFF.

The chain recombines TRBV12-3 or TRBV12-4 with TRBJ2-5; 7 bases are a match to TRBD2. CDR3 length: 14 amino acids. J gave up 2 bases and V 6 bases, and 6 bases lay outside the gene matches. The DNA for the CDR3 is TGTGCCAGCAGCCGACTAGCTATTCAAGAGACCCAGTACTTC. Its protein is CASSRLAIQETQYF.

V gene TRBV7-2 combines with J gene TRBJ2-7, with 7 positions matching TRBD2. Germline CDR1 is SGHTA and CDR2 is FQGNSA. The trim removed 5 bases at V and 2 bases at J, leaving 6 bases unmatched. The CDR3 has 14 amino acids. CDR3: CASSGTSDPYEQYF. In DNA, the CDR3 is TGTGCCAGCAGCGGCACTAGCGACCCCTACGAGCAGTACTTC.

The sample holds a few counts of this clonotype. The rearrangement links TRBV7-9 to TRBJ1-3; a weak D match, TRBD1 (6 bases). The CDR3 has 16 amino acids. Germline V gene sequence: CDR1 SEHNR, CDR2 FQNEAQ (reference sequence). The V gene lost 4 bases and the J gene lost 0 bases, with 13 bases spanning the gap. CDR3 in DNA: TGTGCCAGCAGCTCCCAAGCGACAGGCTCTGGAAACACCATATATTTT. Protein: CASSSQATGSGNTIYF.

CDR3 in DNA: TGTGCCACCAGTGATTTGGCTAGCGGGATTGGGGAGGCGCAGTATTTT. This gives the protein CATSDLASGIGEAQYF. The V call is TRBV24-1, the J call TRBJ2-3, with 9 positions matching TRBD2. J was trimmed by 10 bases and V by 0 bases; bases with no gene match: 10. The CDR3 has 16 amino acids. From germline, CDR1 is KGHDR and CDR2 SFDVKD.

This clonotype was counted only a few times. The V call is TRBV6-2 or TRBV6-3, the J call TRBJ2-3; D perhaps matches TRBD1 (6 bases). Trimming pared 4 bases from V and 2 bases from J, leaving 13 bases between. Germline CDR1 and CDR2: MNHEY and SVGEGT. The CDR3 extends over 15 amino acids. CDR3 coding DNA: TGTGCCAGCAGTTTGTACAGGGCCAACACAGATACGCAGTATTTT. As protein: CASSLYRANTDTQYF.

This clonotype came up a few times. J is TRBJ1-3 and V is TRBV20-1; unclear D gene. The CDR3 runs to 14 residues. Germline values: CDR1 DFQATT, CDR2 SNEGSKA (reference sequence). The ends were cut back, 2 bases at V and 3 bases at J, with 11 bases in the middle. The CDR3 DNA is TGCAGTGCTAGATCTGGCTACGGTGGAAACACCATATATTTT. Its translation: CSARSGYGGNTIYF.

The sample holds a few counts of this clonotype. The chain employs TRBV29-1 and TRBJ2-3; a possible D gene is TRBD2 (5 bases). This CDR3 has 16 residues. Germline CDR1 SQVTM, CDR2 ANQGSEA. V was shortened by 1 base and J by 2 bases, with 16 bases between the two germline ends. CDR3 residues: CSVEATRRTSTDTQYF. The CDR3 DNA reads TGCAGCGTTGAAGCCACCCGGCGGACTTCCACAGATACGCAGTATTTT.

V usage is TRBV5-6 and J usage is TRBJ2-5; TRBD2 agrees at 12 bases. Germline V gene data show CDR1 as SGHDT and CDR2 as YYEEEE. V was clipped by 4 bases and J by 4 bases; unmatched bases: 5. This CDR3 comprises 15 residues. CDR3 in DNA: TGTGCCAGCAGCCCAATGGGACTAGCGGGAGAGACCCAGTACTTC. Translating gives CASSPMGLAGETQYF.

This clonotype was seen a handful of times. The chain couples TRBV10-3 to TRBJ2-3; D might be TRBD2 (5 bases). Germline CDR1 ENHRY, CDR2 SYGVKD. Trimming took 0 bases from V and 4 from J, leaving 8 bases between them. CDR3 length equals 14 residues. The CDR3 coding sequence is TGTGCCATCAGTGAGTCGGGAGATGCAGATACGCAGTATTTT. Translated: CAISESGDADTQYF.

The table lists this clonotype with a few counts. CDR3 protein: CSVTGTGDYGYTF. The CDR3 DNA sequence: TGCAGCGTAACCGGGACAGGGGACTATGGCTACACCTTC. The chain recombines TRBV29-1 with TRBJ1-2; TRBD1 aligns across 10 bases. J lost 3 bases, V lost 6 bases, and 4 bases had no gene match. This CDR3 contains 13 residues. Germline V gene lookup returns CDR1 SQVTM and CDR2 ANQGSEA.

This CDR3 reads CASSHPGTVVTEAFF. The CDR3 DNA reads as TGTGCCAGCAGCCATCCCGGGACCGTGGTCACTGAAGCTTTCTTT. The rearrangement uses TRBV3-1 and TRBJ1-1; D possibly corresponds to TRBD1 (5 bases). Germline-derived CDR1 and CDR2 are LGHDT and YNNKEL (reference sequence). This CDR3 contains 15 residues. V lost 3 bases and J lost 4, with 15 bases in between.

The chain couples TRBV12-3 or TRBV12-4 to TRBJ1-2, with D tentatively TRBD1 (5 bases). V lost 6 bases to trimming and J lost 3 bases, with 17 bases between them. CDR3 length equals 15 residues. In DNA, the CDR3 is TGTGCCAGCAGAGGGCCCGGTAGGGGCGACTATGGCTACACCTTC. Translation gives CASRGPGRGDYGYTF.

This clonotype was found a few times. The rearrangement uses TRBV4-2 and TRBJ2-1; 7 bases are a match to TRBD2. V shed 0 bases and J 0 bases; nucleotides not matched to a gene: 5. This CDR3 has 17 amino acids. Germline V gives CDR1 LGHNA, CDR2 YNFKEQ. The CDR3: CASSQDFGGSSYNEQFF. Here the CDR3 DNA reads TGTGCCAGCAGCCAAGATTTCGGCGGGAGCTCCTACAATGAGCAGTTCTTC.

This clonotype was counted between two and nine times. The rearrangement uses TRBV28 and TRBJ2-2, with D possibly TRBD2 on 5 matching bases. Trimming took 6 bases from V and 1 from J, leaving 12 bases between them. The CDR3 is 15 residues long. Germline CDR1 and CDR2: MDHEN and SYDVKM. As DNA, the CDR3 is TGTGCCAGCAGCCTTGAGGGCGGGAACACCGGGGAGCTGTTTTTT. Its protein is CASSLEGGNTGELFF.